This is a list of T cell receptor beta chains from one sample in a study of graft-versus-host responses after intestinal transplantation. Their antigens remain unidentified. Clones were read by immunoSEQ multiplex PCR, and TCRdb kept only the in-frame ones, dropping some. This table holds approximately 130,000 clones, more than 80% found once. Sequenced material: unstimulated CD4+ T cells sorted from spleen or lymph node cells, taken before intestinal transplant. These TCRs come from a human donor who received an intestinal transplant. Both conserved end residues are part of each CDR3. A D gene is named only where the DNA matches it firmly. Only some rows state a clone size, as once, few, many or a class for expanded clones.

size: -
J: TRBJ2-7
D: -
V: TRBV5-6
DNA: TGTGCCAGCAGCTTGAGCGCTAGCGAGGCCTACGAGCAGTACTTC
CDR3: CASSLSASEAYEQYF

size: -
J: TRBJ1-1
D: TRBD1
V: TRBV29-1
DNA: TGCAGCGTTGGCTCGCCTCAGGGGGACACTGAAGCTTTCTTT
CDR3: CSVGSPQGDTEAFF

size: once
J: TRBJ1-2
D: -
V: TRBV27
DNA: TGTGCCAGCAGTTTTACGGTTGGACATGGCTACACCTTC
CDR3: CASSFTVGHGYTF

size: -
J: TRBJ1-2
D: -
V: TRBV19
DNA: TGTGCCAGTAGTATATCGTACAGGGATGGCTACACCTTC
CDR3: CASSISYRDGYTF

size: few
J: TRBJ2-7
D: -
V: TRBV10-3
DNA: TGTGCCATCAGTGCGGGAGAGCTTGTTGAGCAGTACTTC
CDR3: CAISAGELVEQYF

size: -
J: TRBJ1-2
D: TRBD1
V: TRBV6-5
DNA: TGTGCCAGCAGCCCTAAGGGACAGGGGTTCAATGGCTACACCTTC
CDR3: CASSPKGQGFNGYTF

size: -
J: TRBJ1-2
D: -
V: TRBV6-6
DNA: TGTGCCAGCATCCCTCGCGGGGGAAGCTATGGCTACACCTTC
CDR3: CASIPRGGSYGYTF

size: once
J: TRBJ2-5
D: TRBD2
V: TRBV9
DNA: TGTGCCAGCACCACCGGGGGCGGGGGGGCCTCAGAGACCCAGTACTTC
CDR3: CASTTGGGGASETQYF

size: -
J: TRBJ2-2
D: -
V: TRBV7-9
DNA: TGTGCCAGCAGCTTACGAAACAGGAACACCGGGGAGCTGTTTTTT
CDR3: CASSLRNRNTGELFF

size: -
J: TRBJ2-3
D: -
V: TRBV5-1
DNA: TGCGCCAGCAGCTTCTCCGGGGTCACAGATACGCAGTATTTT
CDR3: CASSFSGVTDTQYF

size: -
J: TRBJ2-5
D: -
V: TRBV9
DNA: TGTGCCAGCAGCGAGGGGAGGATAGCAGGGACCCAGTACTTC
CDR3: CASSEGRIAGTQYF

size: -
J: TRBJ2-7
D: -
V: TRBV5-5
DNA: TGTGCCAGCAGCTTGGGTCGGGACACCCTCTACGAGCAGTACTTC
CDR3: CASSLGRDTLYEQYF

size: -
J: TRBJ2-3
D: -
V: TRBV11-2
DNA: TGTGCCAGCAGCTTAGCGGGGGCCACCACAGATACGCAGTATTTT
CDR3: CASSLAGATTDTQYF

size: -
J: TRBJ2-1
D: -
V: TRBV5-7
DNA: TGTGCCAGCAGCTTATATGGTACCCTTGCTGGGACGTCCGAGCAGTTCTTC
CDR3: CASSLYGTLAGTSEQFF

size: -
J: TRBJ2-3
D: -
V: TRBV10-3
DNA: TGTGCCATCAGTGAGGTGACTACTAGCACAGATACGCAGTATTTT
CDR3: CAISEVTTSTDTQYF

size: -
J: TRBJ1-3
D: -
V: TRBV19
DNA: TGTGCCAGTAGTATAGTATCTGGAAACACCATATATTTT
CDR3: CASSIVSGNTIYF

size: -
J: TRBJ2-7
D: -
V: TRBV27
DNA: TGTGCCAGCAGTTTATCCGGGACCCCCTACGAGCAGTACTTC
CDR3: CASSLSGTPYEQYF